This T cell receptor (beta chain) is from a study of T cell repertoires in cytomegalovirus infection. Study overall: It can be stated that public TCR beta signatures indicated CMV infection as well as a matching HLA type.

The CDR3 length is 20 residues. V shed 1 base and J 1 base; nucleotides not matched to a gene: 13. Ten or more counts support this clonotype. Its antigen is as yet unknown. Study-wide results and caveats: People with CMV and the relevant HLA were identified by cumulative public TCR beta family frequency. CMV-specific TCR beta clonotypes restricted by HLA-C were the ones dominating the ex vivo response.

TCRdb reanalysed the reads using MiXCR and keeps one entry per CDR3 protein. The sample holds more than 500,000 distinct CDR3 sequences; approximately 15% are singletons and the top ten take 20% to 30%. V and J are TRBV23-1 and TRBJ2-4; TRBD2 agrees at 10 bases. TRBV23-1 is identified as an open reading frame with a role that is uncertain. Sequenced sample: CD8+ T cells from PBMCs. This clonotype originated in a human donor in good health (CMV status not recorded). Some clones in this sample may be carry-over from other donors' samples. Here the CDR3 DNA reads TGCGCCAGCAGTCAATTAGGGGGGCTAGCGGGGGATTGGGCCAAAAACATTCAGTACTTC. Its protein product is CASSQLGGLAGDWAKNIQYF.